What follows is one TCR beta chain and its context. Antigen: not known. TCRdb's copy holds only in-frame clones and misses some; the assay was immunoSEQ multiplex PCR. The sample gives approximately 410,000 clones, 70% to 90% of which show up once; 3.5% to 4% is in the top ten. These data come from a study of Ad26.COV2.S vaccination and SARS-CoV-2 variants. Study summary: Vaccine-arm donor from the placebo-controlled COV1001 Ad26.COV2.S trial. Once, or twice with 56 days between doses, Ad26.COV2.S was given intramuscularly. Study observations and caveats: Recipients of either vaccine or placebo displayed similar breadth of non-spike TCRs.

Trimming took off 2 bases at V and 3 bases at J, with 16 bases between the two ends. This CDR3 is built from 16 residues. Treatment of the sample: roughly 20 received Ad26.COV2.S at low or high dose, single or two shots; about 5 received placebo; per-sample allocation not given. The study sampled participants on day 63 after the first vaccine or placebo injection. The specimen was peripheral blood, collected in a trial of Ad26.COV2.S vaccine versus placebo. The chain is built from TRBV23-1 and TRBJ1-1; D remains ambiguous. TRBV23-1 is identified as an open reading frame with a role that is uncertain. The receptor's source is a person between 18 and 60 years old who received the Ad26.COV2.S COVID-19 vaccine or a placebo. The CDR3 DNA reads TGCGCCAGCAGTCAAACTAATTGCGGGAAGTACACTGAAGCTTTCTTT. Translation gives CASSQTNCGKYTEAFF.